This T cell receptor (beta chain) stems from a study of shared clonotypes between healthy human individuals. Donors were healthy HIV-negative adults without recently reported acute infections or vaccinations. Memory CD4+ cells were the fraction left after CD45RA+ naive selection. The table came from immunoSEQ multiplex PCR; TCRdb's copy has only in-frame clones and leaves some out. The sample shows some 2,000,000 clones, around 95% of them seen only once. J gave up 7 bases and V 4 bases, and 11 bases lay outside the gene matches. The CDR3 is made up of 16 amino acids. CDR1 is SGHNT, CDR2 YYREEE, per germline (reference sequence).

The specimen was naive CD4+ T cells sorted from blood. The sample's subset: CD45RA+ positively selected. The chain carries TRBV5-4 and TRBJ2-1, with 10 bases lining up with TRBD2. This clonotype originated in a man between 18 and 29 years old in good health. This CDR3 is CASSQSAGGVRNEQFF. The CDR3 DNA reads as TGTGCCAGCAGCCAATCAGCGGGAGGGGTTCGGAATGAGCAGTTCTTC.